Below, one T cell receptor beta chain is given with its context. This clonotype was seen ten or more times. Its recognized antigen is unknown. Base-call qualities are not available, and no considerably larger clone is one nucleotide away. This sample is drawn from a study of T cells in Graves' hyperthyroidism and ophthalmopathy (dated by TCRdb to the late 2010s). Background for the entire study: Peripheral blood was sampled at the time of initial diagnosis, prior to any treatment. Whether ophthalmopathy could be predicted prospectively was tested in an independent validation cohort made up of approximately 19 hyperthyroidism patients plus 17 patients who later progressed to ophthalmopathy. A discovery cohort of approximately 100 patients, about 44 with Graves' ophthalmopathy and under 60 with stable Graves' hyperthyroidism, was used to find distinguishing TCR V-J signatures. In several Graves' hyperthyroidism patients, the study also compared T-cell repertoires from thyroid tissue with T-cell repertoires from blood. Once sampling was done, hyperthyroidism patients were given methimazole at a starting dose of 30 mg daily, whereas ophthalmopathy patients were given high-dose intravenous methylprednisolone. TCR Vbeta CDR3 sequencing of some 140 peripheral blood samples (under 45 ophthalmopathy, 75 hyperthyroidism and roughly 17 progressor patients) is reported in the paper. The 100 discovery patients were randomly split 7:3 into training and test sets. What the authors observed across the whole study: During validation, the model predicted progression to ophthalmopathy a median of around 6 months ahead of onset, with almost 71% sensitivity and around 73% specificity. A 13 V-J signature model separated ophthalmopathy from stable hyperthyroidism, with nearly 90% sensitivity and 81.08% specificity in cross-validation and 80%/75% in testing. Blood samples also contained most of the expanded thyroid clonotypes (frequency above 0.001), which suggests that blood repertoires may reflect thyroid immune responses. No statistical method was used to fix the sample size in advance, and group allocation was not hidden from the investigators.

The germline V gene (reference sequence) gives CDR1 as WNHNN and CDR2 as SYGVQD. The CDR3 runs 15 residues from the cysteine to the phenylalanine. CDR3 DNA is the only sequence kept; it has 45 bases, read in frame from the first base. V and J lose 3 bases and 7 bases, and a span of 19 bases separates them. Moderately to severely active disease, a Clinical Activity Score of at least 3, a NOSPECS grade of at least 4, and a duration under 3 months were present in ophthalmopathy patients. Any patient with an uncontrolled infection, another autoimmune disease, pregnancy or lactation was excluded. Diagnoses were established on the basis of clinical symptoms, serum thyroxine and TRAb, thyroid ultrasound, and orbital computed tomography. PBMCs were separated from approximately 9.9 ml of fresh peripheral blood using Ficoll-Paque density gradient centrifugation. Total RNA was extracted using Trizol reagent, and RNA quality was assessed on an Agilent 2100 Bioanalyzer.

The TCR beta CDR3 regions were amplified from RNA transcripts. For the first round of RT-PCR on the TCR CDR3, the HTBI primer set was used together with the Qiagen OneStep RT-PCR kit. Libraries were constructed in a second round of multiplex PCR, after which size selection and purification were carried out. Paired-end sequencing of the libraries was performed with 100 bp reads on an Illumina HiSeq2000. The study's own analysis went as follows. Raw data were processed with SOAPnuke, discarding reads with adapters, uncalled bases, mean Phred below 15, or no exact constant-primer or identifier match. COPE v1.2.5 was used to merge the high-quality paired reads, and each unique nucleotide sequence was defined as a clonotype. MiTCR v1.1 was used to align clonotypes to the IMGT TRBV, TRBD and TRBJ reference segments. Only V-J combinations with frequency above 0.0001, covering 99% to 99.2% of repertoires, were analysed. The TCS score was defined as the ratio of F50 (clonal expansion) to E x V (chaos), calculated using BLOSUM62-based TCRdist between CDR3 peptides within each V-J. Welch's t-statistics and random forest reduced 500 to 650 V-J features to about 12, which were used in a naive Bayes classifier (R e1071). The public reads were reanalyzed by TCRdb: fastp trimming at Q25, MiXCR alignment, in-frame beta chains only. Every entry covers one CDR3 protein and lists the most common genes and DNA from its rows. The authors' filters were not applied to this entry. The sample table records approximately 380,000 distinct CDR3 sequences; over 13% of these occur just once. Around 28% of the sample rests with the top ten.

The V gene is TRBV10-1 and the J gene is TRBJ2-7; the best D guess is TRBD2, with 5 bases matching. Sample: blood. This sequence was found in a man aged 50 to 59 with Graves' ophthalmopathy. DNA sequence: TGCGCCAGCAGTGACAGGACTCTCCCATCTACGGAGCAGTACTTC. Its protein reads: CASSDRTLPSTEQYF.